This passage covers 18 T cell receptor beta chains from one sample sequenced in a study of Tregs in tolerant kidney transplant recipients. Only in-frame clones appear in the TCRdb table, and some are missing; sequencing was by immunoSEQ multiplex PCR. The table has 110,000 or so clones, roughly 92% seen once. Sequencing was performed on CD4+ T cells from blood. Receptor source: a human donor in good health.

The J gene is TRBJ2-7, the V gene TRBV4-1; 9 bases are shared with TRBD2. Germline CDR1 MGHRA, CDR2 YSYEKL. CDR3 length equals 16 residues. The V gene end was trimmed by 1 base and the J gene end by 1 base; junction bases not matched to a gene: 5. CDR3 region: CASSQVAGAPSYEQYF. The CDR3 nucleotides read TGCGCCAGCAGCCAAGTAGCGGGAGCGCCGTCCTACGAGCAGTACTTC.

The V gene is TRBV6-6, the J gene TRBJ1-1; tentatively, D is TRBD1 (6 bases). The CDR3 covers 13 residues. Trimming left V 8 bases short and J 7 bases short, with 17 bases between. Per germline, CDR1 MNHNY and CDR2 SVGAGI (reference sequence). The CDR3 bases are TGTGCCAGCCTCCCCCCGGGGGGCGGTGAAGCTTTCTTT. Encoded protein: CASLPPGGGEAFF.

The chain carries TRBV30 and TRBJ1-4; tentatively, D is TRBD1 (6 bases). The CDR3 is 15 residues long. Germline lookup yields CDR1 GTSNPN and CDR2 SVGIG (reference sequence). V dropped 0 bases and J dropped 7 bases, with 15 bases sitting between them. CDR3 coding DNA: TGTGCCTGGAGTGTAAGGGGGGCGCGGGGTGAAAAACTGTTTTTT. Residues: CAWSVRGARGEKLFF.

The chain combines TRBV5-6 with TRBJ2-7; tentatively, D is TRBD2 (6 bases). The CDR3 sequence is 14 residues long. Germline V CDR1 and CDR2: SGHDT, YYEEEE. V gave up 0 bases and J gave up 4 bases, with 11 bases separating them. CDR3 region: CASSLAGAVYEQYF. The DNA of the CDR3 is TGTGCCAGCAGCTTGGCGGGAGCGGTGTACGAGCAGTACTTC.

The chain carries TRBV21-1 and TRBJ2-7; the D call of TRBD2 is as the table states it, not checked on the DNA. TRBV21-1 is a known pseudogene. The CDR3 covers 15 residues. CDR3 DNA: TGTGCCAGCAGCAAACGAGGGACTAAGACCTACGAGCAGTACTTC. As protein: CASSKRGTKTYEQYF.

The rearrangement links TRBV5-6 to TRBJ1-5, with D possibly TRBD1 on 5 matching bases. V lost 6 bases and J 2 bases, leaving 12 bases between the germline ends. Germline loops: CDR1 SGHDT, CDR2 YYEEEE. The CDR3 is 14 amino acids. This CDR3 reads CASTLGVGNQPQHF. The CDR3 nucleotides are TGTGCCAGCACCCTGGGGGTTGGCAATCAGCCCCAGCATTTT.

The CDR3 sequence: CASSLAGGQYF. CDR3 nucleotide sequence: TGTGCCAGCAGCTTAGCCGGCGGGCAGTACTTC. The chain links TRBV7-8 to TRBJ2-7; D unclear. Germline lookup yields CDR1 SGHVS and CDR2 FQNEAQ. The CDR3 is made up of 11 amino acids. V was pared by 0 bases and J by 9 bases, with 6 bases between. Filled out from reference TRBV7-8 and TRBJ2-7, the complete variable domain reads GAGVSQSPRYKVAKRGQDVALRCDPISGHVSLFWYQQALGQGPEFLTYFQNEAQLDKSGLPSDRFFAERPEGSVSTLKIQRTQQEDSAVYLCASSLAGGQYFGPGTRLTVT.

The V and J genes are TRBV11-2 and TRBJ2-2; 11 bases align to TRBD1. Germline-derived CDR1 and CDR2 are SGHAT and FQNNGV. There are 16 residues in the CDR3. The V and J ends lost 5 bases and 6 bases, in that order; junction bases with no gene match: 8. The CDR3, as DNA: TGTGCCAGCAGCCCCAGATCGGGACAGGGGGCCGGGGAGCTGTTTTTT. This translates into CASSPRSGQGAGELFF. Looking up the rest from reference TRBV11-2 and TRBJ2-2 gives the full variable domain: EAGVAQSPRYKIIEKRQSVAFWCNPISGHATLYWYQQILGQGPKLLIQFQNNGVVDDSQLPKDRFSAERLKGVDSTLKIQPAKLEDSAVYLCASSPRSGQGAGELFFGEGSRLTVL.

The chain employs TRBV21-1 and TRBJ2-3. TRBV21-1 is flagged as a pseudogene. The CDR3 consists of 14 residues. This CDR3 is CASSRGTYTDTQYF. CDR3 nucleotide sequence: TGTGCCAGCAGTCGGGGCACCTACACAGATACGCAGTATTTT.

The chain is built from TRBV5-4 and TRBJ2-5, with 7 bases fitting TRBD1. Germline CDR1 SGHNT, CDR2 YYREEE (reference sequence). The V segment lost 2 bases and the J segment 4 bases; nucleotides outside the gene matches: 11. The length of the CDR3 is 16 residues. Here the CDR3 reads CASSLGTGDLGETQYF. The CDR3, as DNA: TGTGCCAGCAGCTTAGGAACAGGGGATCTAGGAGAGACCCAGTACTTC.

V usage is TRBV5-1 and J usage is TRBJ2-1; 9 bases are a match to TRBD1. V lost 7 bases to trimming and J lost 9 bases; unmatched junction nucleotides: 8. The CDR3 contains 13 residues. Germline V gene lookup returns CDR1 SGHRS and CDR2 YFSETQ. As DNA, the CDR3 is TGCGCCAGCGAGGGACAGGGAGGTGGTGAGCAGTTCTTC. It encodes CASEGQGGGEQFF.

This sequence joins TRBV6-1 and TRBJ1-4; no firm D call. V lost 6 bases, J lost 0 bases, and 5 bases lay in between. The CDR3 consists of 13 residues. Germline V gives CDR1 MNHNS, CDR2 SASEGT. The CDR3 protein is CASRSTTNEKLFF. The CDR3 DNA reads as TGTGCCAGCAGGAGTACAACTAATGAAAAACTGTTTTTT.

The chain has TRBV2 and TRBJ2-1; D uncertain. Germline lookup yields CDR1 SNHLY and CDR2 FYNNEI. V gave up 4 bases and J gave up 6 bases, with 10 bases separating them. The CDR3 runs to 13 residues. This CDR3 is CASSVWGGNEQFF. The CDR3 nucleotides are TGTGCCAGCAGTGTTTGGGGTGGCAATGAGCAGTTCTTC.

The rearrangement uses TRBV6-6 and TRBJ1-2, with TRBD1 identical over 7 bases. The germline CDR1 and CDR2 sequences are MNHNY and SVGAGI (reference sequence). The CDR3 runs 13 residues. V lost 6 bases to trimming and J lost 8 bases; unmatched junction nucleotides: 9. This CDR3 is CASRSDRAGGYTF. For the CDR3, the DNA is TGTGCCAGCAGAAGCGACAGGGCAGGAGGCTACACCTTC.

The chain employs TRBV11-2 and TRBJ2-5; D is ambiguous. Trimming removed 3 bases from V and 4 bases from J, with 3 bases in between. Per germline, CDR1 SGHAT and CDR2 FQNNGV. The CDR3 length is 11 residues. The CDR3 sequence is CASSFGETQYF. Here the CDR3 DNA reads TGTGCCAGCAGCTTCGGAGAGACCCAGTACTTC. Full variable domain (missing parts from reference TRBV11-2 and TRBJ2-5): EAGVAQSPRYKIIEKRQSVAFWCNPISGHATLYWYQQILGQGPKLLIQFQNNGVVDDSQLPKDRFSAERLKGVDSTLKIQPAKLEDSAVYLCASSFGETQYFGPGTRLLVL.

The chain uses TRBV6-1 and TRBJ1-1; 9 nucleotides line up with TRBD1. After removal of 10 bases from V and 5 bases from J, the junction contained 14 bases not matched to a gene. Germline values: CDR1 MNHNS, CDR2 SASEGT. The CDR3 runs to 15 residues. The CDR3 loop reads CATFLTGGAGTEAFF. For the CDR3, the DNA is TGTGCCACCTTTCTTACAGGGGGCGCGGGAACTGAAGCTTTCTTT.

The J gene is TRBJ2-7, the V gene TRBV20-1; D possibly corresponds to TRBD2 (6 bases). The CDR3 covers 11 residues. Germline loops: CDR1 DFQATT, CDR2 SNEGSKA (reference sequence). The CDR3 protein is CSSGSNYEQYF. In DNA, the CDR3 is TGCAGCTCCGGGAGCAACTACGAGCAGTACTTC.

J is TRBJ1-2 and V is TRBV27; 12 bases are shared with TRBD1. V was clipped by 3 bases and J by 2 bases; unmatched bases: 7. CDR1 and CDR2 (germline): MNHEY, SMNVEV (reference sequence). This CDR3 is 17 amino acids long. The CDR3 region is CASSLWGTGGANYGYTF. CDR3 in DNA: TGTGCCAGCAGTTTGTGGGGGACAGGGGGCGCGAACTATGGCTACACCTTC.